This T cell receptor (beta chain) derives from a study of blood T cell repertoires in COVID-19. Overall study: Acute-phase and convalescent COVID-19 samples originated in the United States, Italy and Spain. PBMCs, B-cell-depleted T cells, or T cells provided the cDNA or gDNA that made up the material.

Seattle's enrolled individuals joined amid active infection and were then monitored longitudinally. Under the authors' procedure: Amplification of reference gene primers was used by the study to estimate nucleated cell counts. The protocol was immunoSEQ multiplex PCR, while the TCRdb copy is restricted to in-frame clones and leaves out a portion. V, J and clone size derive from that table, while D and trimming were established from the DNA sequence. This sample carries about 60,000 clones, 84% of them seen once, and the ten largest clones take 16%. This clone was counted only a few times. The sample taken for sequencing was peripheral blood. This clonotype originated in a man in his sixties with COVID-19, enrolled during active disease.

CDR3 sequence reads: CASSPLTSGSTGELFF. The CDR3 DNA follows: TGTGCCAGCTCACCACTGACGAGCGGGAGTACCGGGGAGCTGTTTTTT. This chain connects TRBV18 to TRBJ2-2; 8 bases match TRBD2. The CDR3 loop spans 16 amino acids. Per the germline V gene, CDR1 is KGHSH and CDR2 is LQKENI. With V trimmed by 1 base and J by 5 bases, 6 bases remained unmatched. Drawing the rest from reference TRBV18 and TRBJ2-2, the complete variable domain is NAGVMQNPRHLVRRRGQEARLRCSPMKGHSHVYWYRQLPEEGLKFMVYLQKENIIDESGMPKERFSAEFPKEGPSILRIQQVVRGDSAAYFCASSPLTSGSTGELFFGEGSRLTVL.